These T cell receptor beta chains were read from a single sample in a study of blood T cell repertoires in COVID-19. This table comes from immunoSEQ multiplex PCR, and its TCRdb copy is limited to in-frame clones, with some not included. The sample has around 170,000 clones, 80% seen once; the top ten hold approximately 15%. What was sequenced was PBMCs or T cells enriched from blood (not recorded which). Receptor source: a man aged 60-69 years who had been exposed to COVID-19. CDR3s include the opening cysteine and the closing phenylalanine or tryptophan. A D gene is named only where the DNA matches it firmly. Not every row has a clone size; where given, it reads once, few, many or a size class.

clone size,D gene,CDR3 length,V gene,CDR3 protein
.,TRBD1,14,TRBV27,CASSGRGLGTEAFF
.,TRBD2,18,TRBV9,CASSVGTSGIRGKETQYF
few,TRBD2,14,TRBV5-1,CASSFLAVTYEQYF
.,TRBD2,14,TRBV7-8,CASSQAGVVYEQYF
.,TRBD1,16,TRBV9,CASSPRRQGAQETQYF
.,.,12,TRBV25-1,CASSDGGALPNF
.,TRBD2,15,TRBV7-3,CASSRSGRVSDTQYF
.,TRBD2,13,TRBV5-6,CASTPPGGVEQYF
.,TRBD2,16,TRBV5-1,CASSPAGREYADTQYF
.,.,15,TRBV19,CASSRTVLSPDTQYF
.,TRBD1,15,TRBV6-2/TRBV6-3,CASSAMTGGFETQYF
.,TRBD2,16,TRBV11-3,CASSWTSESSYNEQFF
.,.,16,TRBV6-4,CASSDSWRGPRSEQFF
few,TRBD1,15,TRBV7-9,CASSLPGTALYGYTF
once,TRBD1,15,TRBV19,CASRISGGRNEKLFF
once,TRBD2,15,TRBV15,CATSFAGGRGDTQYF
.,TRBD1,15,TRBV5-6,CASSRDRGINSPLHF
.,TRBD1,16,TRBV25-1,CASSELGDRVGEKLFF
.,.,16,TRBV9,CASSVEAAPRTGELFF
few,TRBD1,16,TRBV14,CASSQAPTGSRTEAFF
.,.,14,TRBV24-1,CATSHETGFGGYTF
.,TRBD1,16,TRBV25-1,CASSELFRQGAEKLFF
.,TRBD2,19,TRBV5-4,CASSDPGGLAGRLYNEQFF
.,.,16,TRBV11-2,CASSPISRQGTYEQYF
once,.,14,TRBV9,CASSRVGGNYGYTF
.,.,16,TRBV27,CASSSGGGGSDYGYTF
.,.,13,TRBV9,CASSVVVRDEQFF
.,TRBD1,15,TRBV18,CASSPLGTGNQPQHF
.,.,17,TRBV24-1,CATSDPSDSSSGNTIYF
.,TRBD1,16,TRBV7-2,CASSLWGSGQPYEQYF
.,.,14,TRBV11-3,CASRESDPNSPLHF
.,TRBD1,14,TRBV19,CASRETGVNYEQYF
.,.,13,TRBV5-6,CASSSGLGTEAFF
few,TRBD1,18,TRBV25-1,CASSPHTAGGLSNQPQHF
once,TRBD2,18,TRBV19,CASSMGLAGVAPSNEQFF
once,.,13,TRBV24-1,CATSDLVTGELFF
.,.,12,TRBV7-9,CASSLSPRDQYF
.,TRBD1,15,TRBV18,CASSVRQGADTEAFF
.,TRBD1,18,TRBV11-3,CASSFIWGQDSGANVLTF
.,.,16,TRBV4-3,CASSQGDRPTNEKLFF
.,.,15,TRBV9,CASSVEGLSDQPQHF
.,.,14,TRBV19,CASSMTPGGNTIYF
once,.,12,TRBV11-2,CASSSNYYEQYF